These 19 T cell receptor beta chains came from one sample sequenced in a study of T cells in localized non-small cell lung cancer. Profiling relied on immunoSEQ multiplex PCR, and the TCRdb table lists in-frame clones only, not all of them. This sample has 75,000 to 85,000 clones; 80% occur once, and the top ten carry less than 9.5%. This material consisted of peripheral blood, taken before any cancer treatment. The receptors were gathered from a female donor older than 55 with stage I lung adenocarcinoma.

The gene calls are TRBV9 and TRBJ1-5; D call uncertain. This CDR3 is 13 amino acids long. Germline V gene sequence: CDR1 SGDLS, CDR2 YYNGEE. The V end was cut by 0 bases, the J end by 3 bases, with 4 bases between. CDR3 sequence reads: CASSVDPNQPQHF. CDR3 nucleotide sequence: TGTGCCAGCAGCGTAGATCCCAATCAGCCCCAGCATTTT.

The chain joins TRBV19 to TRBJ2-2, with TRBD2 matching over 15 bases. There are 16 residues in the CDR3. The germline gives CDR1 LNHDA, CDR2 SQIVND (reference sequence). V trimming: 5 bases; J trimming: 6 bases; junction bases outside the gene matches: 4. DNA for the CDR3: TGTGCCAGTAGTGCCCGGACTAGCGGGGGGGCCGGGGAGCTGTTTTTT. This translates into CASSARTSGGAGELFF.

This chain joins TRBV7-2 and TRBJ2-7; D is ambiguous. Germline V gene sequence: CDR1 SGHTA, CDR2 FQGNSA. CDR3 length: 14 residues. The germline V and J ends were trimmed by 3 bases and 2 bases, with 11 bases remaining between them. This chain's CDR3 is CASSLQPGTYEQYF. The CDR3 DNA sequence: TGTGCCAGCAGCTTGCAACCCGGAACCTACGAGCAGTACTTC. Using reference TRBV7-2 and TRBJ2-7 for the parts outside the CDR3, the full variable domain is GAGVSQSPSNKVTEKGKDVELRCDPISGHTALYWYRQSLGQGLEFLIYFQGNSAPDKSGLPSDRFSAERTGGSVSTLTIQRTQQEDSAVYLCASSLQPGTYEQYFGPGTRLTVT.

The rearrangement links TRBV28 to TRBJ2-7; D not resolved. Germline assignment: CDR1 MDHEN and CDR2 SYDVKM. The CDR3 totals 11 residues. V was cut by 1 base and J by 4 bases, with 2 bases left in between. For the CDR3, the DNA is TGTGCCAGCAGTTTATTGTACGAGCAGTACTTC. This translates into CASSLLYEQYF.

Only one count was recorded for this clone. The CDR3 spells CASSPQGGGLGEKLFF. CDR3 nucleotide sequence: TGTGCCAGCAGCCCCCAAGGGGGTGGGTTGGGAGAAAAACTGTTTTTT. The V call is TRBV7-2, the J call TRBJ1-4, with D perhaps matching TRBD1 (6 bases). Deletions cut 5 bases from V and 8 bases from J, with 21 bases between. Germline V gene sequence: CDR1 SGHTA, CDR2 FQGNSA. The CDR3 consists of 16 residues. The full variable domain, in which reference TRBV7-2 and TRBJ1-4 provide the parts outside the CDR3, is GAGVSQSPSNKVTEKGKDVELRCDPISGHTALYWYRQSLGQGLEFLIYFQGNSAPDKSGLPSDRFSAERTGGSVSTLTIQRTQQEDSAVYLCASSPQGGGLGEKLFFGSGTQLSVL.

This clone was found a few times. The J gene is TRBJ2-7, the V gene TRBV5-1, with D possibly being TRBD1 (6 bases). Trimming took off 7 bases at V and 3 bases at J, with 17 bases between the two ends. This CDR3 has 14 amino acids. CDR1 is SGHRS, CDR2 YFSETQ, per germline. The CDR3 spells CASQIDRMSYEQYF. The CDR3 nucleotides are TGCGCCAGCCAAATCGACAGGATGAGCTACGAGCAGTACTTC.

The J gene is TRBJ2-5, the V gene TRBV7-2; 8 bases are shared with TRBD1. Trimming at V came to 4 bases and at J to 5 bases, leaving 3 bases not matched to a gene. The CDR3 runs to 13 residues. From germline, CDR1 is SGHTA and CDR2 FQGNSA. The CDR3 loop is CASSSWTGETQYF. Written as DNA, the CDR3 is TGTGCCAGCAGCTCCTGGACAGGGGAGACCCAGTACTTC.

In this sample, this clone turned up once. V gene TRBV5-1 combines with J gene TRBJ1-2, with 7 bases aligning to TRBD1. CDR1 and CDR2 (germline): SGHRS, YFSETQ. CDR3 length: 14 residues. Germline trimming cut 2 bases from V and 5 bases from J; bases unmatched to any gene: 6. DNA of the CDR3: TGCGCCAGCAGCTTTAGACAGGGTTCATATGGCTACACCTTC. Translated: CASSFRQGSYGYTF.

The CDR3 region is CASSMPSGLLTDTQYF. CDR3 bases: TGTGCCAGTAGTATGCCCTCAGGACTTCTCACAGATACGCAGTATTTT. The chain links TRBV19 to TRBJ2-3; D may be TRBD2 (5 bases). In germline, CDR1 is LNHDA, CDR2 SQIVND (reference sequence). The CDR3 totals 16 residues. V lost 3 bases and J 2 bases, leaving 15 bases between the germline ends.

This CDR3 is CASSLEGRGYEQYF. CDR3 in DNA: TGCGCCAGCAGCTTGGAGGGCAGGGGTTACGAGCAGTACTTC. The chain carries TRBV5-1 and TRBJ2-7, with D maybe TRBD1 (6 bases). CDR1 SGHRS and CDR2 YFSETQ come from the germline V gene. V gave up 0 bases and J gave up 4 bases, with 11 bases separating them. The CDR3 runs to 14 residues.

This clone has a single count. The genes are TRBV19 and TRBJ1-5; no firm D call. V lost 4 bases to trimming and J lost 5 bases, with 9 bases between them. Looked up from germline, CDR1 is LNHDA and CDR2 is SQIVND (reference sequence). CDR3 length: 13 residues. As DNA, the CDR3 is TGTGCCAGTAGTAGGATCTGGGATCAGCCCCAGCATTTT. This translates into CASSRIWDQPQHF. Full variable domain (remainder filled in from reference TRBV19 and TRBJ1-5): DGGITQSPKYLFRKEGQNVTLSCEQNLNHDAMYWYRQDPGQGLRLIYYSQIVNDFQKGDIAEGYSVSREKKESFPLTVTSAQKNPTAFYLCASSRIWDQPQHFGDGTRLSIL.

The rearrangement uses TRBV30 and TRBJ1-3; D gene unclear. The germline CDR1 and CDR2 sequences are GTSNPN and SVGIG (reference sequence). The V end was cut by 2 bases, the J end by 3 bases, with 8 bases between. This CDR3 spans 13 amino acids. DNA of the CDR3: TGTGCCTGGAGTCAAACGGGTGGAAACACCATATATTTT. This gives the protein CAWSQTGGNTIYF.

The CDR3 coding sequence is TGTGCCAGCAGCGTAGATTACAGGGTTCGTACTGAAGCTTTCTTT. This encodes CASSVDYRVRTEAFF. The rearrangement links TRBV9 to TRBJ1-1; the D gene is possibly TRBD1 (6 bases). Trimming removed 0 bases from V and 5 bases from J, with 14 bases in between. This CDR3 is built from 15 residues. Germline loops: CDR1 SGDLS, CDR2 YYNGEE.

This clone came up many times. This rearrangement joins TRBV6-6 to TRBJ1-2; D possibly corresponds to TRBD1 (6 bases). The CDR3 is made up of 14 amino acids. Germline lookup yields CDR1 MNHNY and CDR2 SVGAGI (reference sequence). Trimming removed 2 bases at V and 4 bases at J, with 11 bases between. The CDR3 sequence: CASSYGGGGYGYTF. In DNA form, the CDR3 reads TGTGCCAGCAGTTACGGCGGGGGCGGCTATGGCTACACCTTC.

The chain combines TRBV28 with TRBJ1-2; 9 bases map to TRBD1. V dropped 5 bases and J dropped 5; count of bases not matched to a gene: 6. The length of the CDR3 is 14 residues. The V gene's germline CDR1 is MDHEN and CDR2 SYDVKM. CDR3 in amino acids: CASSPGQGFYGYTF. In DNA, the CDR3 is TGTGCCAGCAGTCCGGGACAGGGTTTTTATGGCTACACCTTC.

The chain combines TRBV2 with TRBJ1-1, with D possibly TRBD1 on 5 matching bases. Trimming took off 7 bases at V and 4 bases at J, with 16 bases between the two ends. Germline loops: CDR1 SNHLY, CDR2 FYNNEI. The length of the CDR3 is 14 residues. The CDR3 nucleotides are TGTGCCAGCACCCCCAGGGCAGGGTTCACTGAAGCTTTCTTT. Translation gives CASTPRAGFTEAFF.

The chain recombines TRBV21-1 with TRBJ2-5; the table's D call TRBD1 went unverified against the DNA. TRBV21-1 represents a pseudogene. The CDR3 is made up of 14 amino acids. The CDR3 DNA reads TGTGCCAGCAGCAAAAAACACCTCTCAGGGAAAGGGTACTTC. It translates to CASSKKHLSGKGYF.

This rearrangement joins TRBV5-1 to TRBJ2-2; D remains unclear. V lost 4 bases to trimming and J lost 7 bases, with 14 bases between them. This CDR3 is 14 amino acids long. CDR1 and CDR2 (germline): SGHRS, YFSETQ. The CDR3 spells CASSLLGSSGELFF. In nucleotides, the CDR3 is TGCGCCAGCAGCCTTCTGGGATCTAGCGGGGAGCTGTTTTTT.

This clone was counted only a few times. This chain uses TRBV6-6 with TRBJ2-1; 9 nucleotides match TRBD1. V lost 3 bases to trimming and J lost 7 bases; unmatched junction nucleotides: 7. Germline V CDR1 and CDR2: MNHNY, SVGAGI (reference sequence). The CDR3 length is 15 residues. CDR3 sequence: CASSYPGTGRNEQFF. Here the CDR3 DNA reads TGTGCCAGCAGTTATCCCGGGACAGGGAGGAATGAGCAGTTCTTC.